This T cell receptor (beta chain) was documented in a study of CD8+CD57+ T cells in acquired aplastic anemia. Study at large: The mean DNA yield obtained from sorted CD4+ and CD8+ cells came to 3.2 ug. Healthy donor sequencing depth: 9 million to 10.8 million CD4+, 11 million to 13 million CD8+ reads. Findings of the study overall: Roughly 30 CD8+ CDR3 sequences occurred in both the patients and the controls.

Comment on this clonotype: The antigen remains undetermined. No conserved phenylalanine or tryptophan ends this CDR3, so it is likely a read error. The DNA is omitted, as the CDR3 cannot be located on it reliably, and the CDR3 follows TCRdb's listing.

Profiles of TCR beta VDJ and CDR3 were generated from a genomic DNA template. A single record per CDR3 protein comes from TCRdb applying MiXCR to the reads. The sample records a few hundred thousand distinct CDR3 sequences, about two thirds being singletons. The receptor was isolated from a human donor in good health, serving as a control. The specimen sequenced was sorted CD4+, CD8+, or CD8+CD57+ T cells (not recorded which) from PBMCs.

CDR3 in amino acids: CASSAWNS. This chain uses TRBV7-8 with TRBJ1-6. Germline V gives CDR1 SGHVS, CDR2 FQNEAQ. With termini counted, the CDR3 has 8 amino acids.